These 4 T cell receptor beta chains share one sample of origin, sequenced in a study of blood T cells in healthy people across ages. Next came a second PCR, run for about 7 to 12 cycles, which used a sample-barcoded 5' primer along with a J-beta primer mix. TCRdb reanalysed the 5' RACE reads using MiXCR and keeps one entry per CDR3 protein. The sample shows some 750,000 distinct CDR3 sequences, 22% of them seen only once. Sample: blood. These receptors were obtained from a man aged 70 or older in good health.

This clonotype was picked up a small number of times. This chain links TRBV20-1 with TRBJ1-5; D may be TRBD1 (5 bases). Germline V gene lookup returns CDR1 DFQATT and CDR2 SNEGSKA (reference sequence). The V end lost 3 bases, the J end lost 6 bases, and 12 bases lay between the germline ends. This CDR3 is 13 amino acids long. The CDR3 here is CSASWGGGQPQHF. The CDR3 region has the DNA TGCAGTGCTAGTTGGGGGGGAGGTCAGCCCCAGCATTTT.

The rearrangement links TRBV6-2 or TRBV6-3 to TRBJ1-5; weak D call: TRBD1 (6 bases). CDR1 and CDR2 from the germline V gene are MNHEY and SVGEGT. Trimming removed 7 bases from V and 0 bases from J, with 16 bases in between. This CDR3 region has 16 residues. The DNA for the CDR3 is TGTGCCAGCACCGTATCGCAGGGGTTTAGCAATCAGCCCCAGCATTTT. Translating gives CASTVSQGFSNQPQHF.

This chain joins TRBV27 and TRBJ1-4; no firm D call. CDR1 and CDR2 from the germline V gene are MNHEY and SMNVEV (reference sequence). Trimming pared 2 bases from V and 0 bases from J, leaving 7 bases between. The length of the CDR3 is 15 residues. The CDR3, as DNA: TGTGCCAGCAGTTTAACCCTAGCAACTAATGAAAAACTGTTTTTT. It codes for CASSLTLATNEKLFF. Complete variable domain (other parts from reference TRBV27 and TRBJ1-4): EAQVTQNPRYLITVTGKKLTVTCSQNMNHEYMSWYRQDPGLGLRQIYYSMNVEVTDKGDVPEGYKVSRKEKRNFPLILESPSPNQTSLYFCASSLTLATNEKLFFGSGTQLSVL.

The chain couples TRBV20-1 to TRBJ2-7; D unclear. The ends were cut back, 0 bases at V and 4 bases at J, with 13 bases in the middle. Germline V lookup: CDR1 DFQATT, CDR2 SNEGSKA (reference sequence). The CDR3 is 14 residues long. DNA for the CDR3: TGCAGTGCTAGAGACCTAGACATCCAGTACGAGCAGTACTTC. Translation gives CSARDLDIQYEQYF.